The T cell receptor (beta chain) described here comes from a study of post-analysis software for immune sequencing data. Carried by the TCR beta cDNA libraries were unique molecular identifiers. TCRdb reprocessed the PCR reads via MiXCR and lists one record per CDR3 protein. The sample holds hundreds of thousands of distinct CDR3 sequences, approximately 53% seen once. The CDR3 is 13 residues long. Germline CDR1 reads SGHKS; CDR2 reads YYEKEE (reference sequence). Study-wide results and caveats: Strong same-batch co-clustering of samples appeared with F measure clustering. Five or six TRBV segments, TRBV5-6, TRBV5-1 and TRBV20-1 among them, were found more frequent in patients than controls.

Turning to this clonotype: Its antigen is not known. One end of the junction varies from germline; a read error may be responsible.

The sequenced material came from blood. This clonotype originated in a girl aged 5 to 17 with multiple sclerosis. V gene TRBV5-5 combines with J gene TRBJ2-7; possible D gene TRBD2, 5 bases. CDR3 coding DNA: TGTGCCGGCAGCTCCGGGATCCACTACGAGCAGTACTTC. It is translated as CAGSSGIHYEQYF.